A selection of T cell receptor beta chains follows, all from one sample in a study of blood T cell repertoires in COVID-19. The assay was immunoSEQ multiplex PCR, and TCRdb's table has in-frame clones only and misses some. The data hold about 250,000 clones, with 86% observed a single time. The specimen sequenced was peripheral blood. These receptor sequences come from a woman in her fifties or sixties who had recovered from COVID-19. Both conserved end residues are part of each CDR3. A D gene is named only where the DNA matches it firmly. Clone size is not always given. Where it is, it says once, few, many or a class for expanded clones.

length,size,D,J,V,DNA,CDR3
16,.,TRBD1,TRBJ1-5,TRBV19,TGTGCCAGTCGCTACCTCGGACAGGCGATAAATCAGCCCCAGCATTTT,CASRYLGQAINQPQHF
13,.,.,TRBJ1-1,TRBV2,TGTGCCAGCGAGAGAAAGGGGCTCACTGAAGCTTTCTTT,CASERKGLTEAFF
14,once,.,TRBJ1-4,TRBV15,TGTGCCACCAGCAGAGTCAGTTCTAATGAAAAACTGTTTTTT,CATSRVSSNEKLFF
16,once,.,TRBJ1-1,TRBV9,TGTGCCAGCAGCGAGAGTTTTAGACAGGCGAACACTGAAGCTTTCTTT,CASSESFRQANTEAFF
15,.,.,TRBJ1-1,TRBV10-3,TGTGCCATCAGTGAGTATGGCAGGGCTAACACTGAAGCTTTCTTT,CAISEYGRANTEAFF
13,.,.,TRBJ2-1,TRBV6-1,TGTGCCAGCAGTGAGTCAGTTTACAATGAGCAGTTCTTC,CASSESVYNEQFF
13,.,.,TRBJ1-5,TRBV20-1,TGCAGTGCTAGTGGCAGGGACAATCAGCCCCAGCATTTT,CSASGRDNQPQHF
16,.,.,TRBJ1-3,TRBV11-3,TGTGCCAGCAGCTTAGAGCTGGGGGCGACCGGAAACACCATATATTTT,CASSLELGATGNTIYF
17,.,TRBD2,TRBJ2-3,TRBV4-1,TGCGCCAGCAGCCCGGGACTAGCGGGGCCCCGGGGAGATACGCAGTATTTT,CASSPGLAGPRGDTQYF
15,.,TRBD1,TRBJ2-1,TRBV27,TGTGCCAGCAGCGCTTCCGGGACAGCCTACAATGAGCAGTTCTTC,CASSASGTAYNEQFF
13,.,.,TRBJ2-5,TRBV29-1,TGCAGCGTTGCCAAACAGATACAAGAGACCCAGTACTTC,CSVAKQIQETQYF
14,.,TRBD1,TRBJ1-2,TRBV18,TGTGCCAGCTCACCCGGACAGGATCACTATGGCTACACCTTC,CASSPGQDHYGYTF
14,.,.,TRBJ1-1,TRBV9,TGTGCCAGCAGTGACCAGGGGAGAAACACTGAAGCTTTCTTT,CASSDQGRNTEAFF
14,few,.,TRBJ1-5,TRBV20-1,TGCAGTGCTAGTGGTCGGGGTGACAATCAGCCCCAGCATTTT,CSASGRGDNQPQHF
17,.,.,TRBJ1-4,TRBV21-1,TGTGCCAGCAGCCGCAAGTGGTGGTACAGGGGAGGAGAAAAACTGTTTTTT,CASSRKWWYRGGEKLFF
17,.,TRBD2,TRBJ2-1,TRBV18,TGTGCCAGCTCACCAATCCTAGCGGGGGGCAACTACAATGAGCAGTTCTTC,CASSPILAGGNYNEQFF
16,.,TRBD1,TRBJ1-4,TRBV7-6,TGTGCCAGCAGCCCTGGACAGGGCGGGCTTAATGAAAAACTGTTTTTT,CASSPGQGGLNEKLFF